This T cell receptor (beta chain) was recovered during a study of T cells in narcolepsy. The wider study: Donors had narcolepsy type 1 or type 2, or were healthy controls.

General study points: Blood of same and different patients, but not healthy controls, reportedly held recurring autoreactive clonotypes. Autoreactive clone sequences were missing from some blood memory CD4+ repertoires. HCRT-specific and TRIB2-specific autoreactive clonotypes appeared among same-patient CSF and blood CD4+ clonotypes.

This CDR3 comprises 15 residues. Trimming removed 2 bases at V and 4 bases at J, with 13 bases between. The V gene's germline CDR1 is MNHNS and CDR2 SASEGT. Regarding this clone: Its antigen is still unknown.

The data were produced by immunoSEQ multiplex PCR, yet TCRdb's version contains in-frame clones alone and is incomplete. The sample lists 20,000 to 25,000 clones; about 85% were seen once. Material for sequencing was CD45RA- memory CD4+ T cells from PBMCs. This TCR came from a human donor with narcolepsy. The chain links TRBV6-1 to TRBJ2-3; TRBD2 is a possible D gene (7 bases). CDR3 sequence: CASSERRGGPDTQYF. The CDR3 nucleotides are TGTGCCAGCAGTGAAAGGAGGGGGGGTCCAGATACGCAGTATTTT.